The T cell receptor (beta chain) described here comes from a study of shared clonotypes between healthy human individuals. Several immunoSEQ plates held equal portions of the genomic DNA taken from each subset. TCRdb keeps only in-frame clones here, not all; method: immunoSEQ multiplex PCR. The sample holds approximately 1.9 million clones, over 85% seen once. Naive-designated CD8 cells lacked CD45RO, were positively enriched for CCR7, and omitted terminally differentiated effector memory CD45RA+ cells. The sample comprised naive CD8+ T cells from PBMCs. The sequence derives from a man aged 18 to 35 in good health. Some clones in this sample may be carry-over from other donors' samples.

The CDR3 DNA sequence: TGCAGCGTCATTTGGACAGGGGGCGAAGTAGCGGGCCGCTACGAGCAGTACTTC. This translates into CSVIWTGGEVAGRYEQYF. The chain combines TRBV29-1 with TRBJ2-7; 11 bases match TRBD1. Germline CDR1 reads SQVTM; CDR2 reads ANQGSEA. The ends lost 6 bases at V and 3 bases at J; junction bases unmatched: 19. CDR3 size: 18 residues.